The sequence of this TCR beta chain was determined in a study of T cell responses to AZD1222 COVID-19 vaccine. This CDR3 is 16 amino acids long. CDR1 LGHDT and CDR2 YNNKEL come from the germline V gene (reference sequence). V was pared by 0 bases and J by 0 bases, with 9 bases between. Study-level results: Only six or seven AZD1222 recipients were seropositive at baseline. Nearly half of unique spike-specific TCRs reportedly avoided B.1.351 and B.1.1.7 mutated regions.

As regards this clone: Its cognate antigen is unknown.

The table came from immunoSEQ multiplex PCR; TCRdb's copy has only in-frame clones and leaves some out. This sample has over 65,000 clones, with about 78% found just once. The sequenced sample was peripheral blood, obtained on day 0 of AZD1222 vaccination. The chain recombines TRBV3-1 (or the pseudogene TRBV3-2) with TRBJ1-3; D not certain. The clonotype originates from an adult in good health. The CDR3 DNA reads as TGTGCCAGCAGCCAAGATTCCAGAAGCTCTGGAAACACCATATATTTT. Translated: CASSQDSRSSGNTIYF.